This T cell receptor beta chain appears in the sequencing data of a study of regulatory T cells in long-lasting Graves disease. Relying on iRepertoire HTBI primers and Arm-PCR of CDR3 regions, the team built TCR beta libraries. Via MiXCR, TCRdb re-called the multiplex PCR reads, giving one row per CDR3 protein. The repertoire holds under 700,000 distinct CDR3 sequences, with more than 15% as singletons. Noted time point: newly diagnosed GD, antithyroid drugs for less than 3 months. With RNA extracted from PBMCs as input, the TCR library was made. These data were likewise used in another study, on T cells in Graves' hyperthyroidism and ophthalmopathy.

The origin of this receptor is a woman aged 35-65 years with Graves disease. The sample in question was peripheral blood mononuclear cells (PBMCs), obtained at new diagnosis, from a patient treated with antithyroid drugs.

Written as DNA, the CDR3 is TGTGCCAGCAGCGACTCGGGGGGGCCAGAGACCCAGTACTTC. Translation gives CASSDSGGPETQYF. The chain combines TRBV9 with TRBJ2-5; TRBD2 matches at 8 bases. Germline V gives CDR1 SGDLS, CDR2 YYNGEE. The CDR3 consists of 14 residues. Trimming at V came to 3 bases and at J to 4 bases, leaving 5 bases not matched to a gene.